This TCR beta chain comes out of a study of T-cell memory formation after mild COVID-19. Study results and limitations: A second wave expanding day 15 to 37 was CD4+-biased; contracting clones were balanced.

Turning to this clonotype: Its antigen is unknown.

TCRdb called the 5' RACE reads again in MiXCR, with one record for every CDR3 protein. The data hold about 340,000 distinct CDR3 sequences, with 10% to 15% observed a single time. The germline V gene has CDR1 SGHVS and CDR2 FNYEAQ. The germline V and J ends were trimmed by 4 bases and 2 bases, with 11 bases remaining between them. The CDR3 loop spans 14 amino acids. V gene TRBV7-6 combines with J gene TRBJ1-1; possible D gene TRBD1, 6 bases. The receptor was isolated from a man aged 18 to 30 who had mild COVID-19 (a few samples of this study predate the infection). Cell type and time point are not known. Source material: PBMCs or a T cell subset sorted from them (not recorded which). The CDR3 region is CASSSDRSNTEAFF. The CDR3 bases are TGTGCCAGCAGCTCCGACAGGTCTAACACTGAAGCTTTCTTT.